The rows below give T cell receptor beta chains drawn from one sample of a study of blood T cell dynamics during melanoma immunotherapy. Using immunoSEQ multiplex PCR, the repertoire was profiled, and TCRdb retains in-frame clones only, with some absent. This table holds several thousand clones, nearly 90% found once. The material sequenced was blood, taken from a patient treated with checkpoint blockade. The receptors stem from a human donor with melanoma. CDR3s include the opening cysteine and the closing phenylalanine or tryptophan. The D gene is left open where the match is weak. Clone size appears in some rows only: once, few, many, or a class for an expanded clone.

d_call	clone_size	j_call	v_call	cdr3_nt	cdr3_aa
TRBD2	NA	TRBJ2-2	TRBV9	TGTGCCAGCAGTCCCCTGGGGCTAGCGGGTCGGGTGGACACCGGGGAGCTGTTTTTT	CASSPLGLAGRVDTGELFF
NA	few	TRBJ2-7	TRBV11-3	TGTGCCAGCAGCTTAGGAGCGGGCCCCTCCTACGAGCAGTACTTC	CASSLGAGPSYEQYF
TRBD1	NA	TRBJ1-4	TRBV28	TGTGCCAGCAGAAGCGACAGGGGGCGAAGTGAAAAACTGTTTTTT	CASRSDRGRSEKLFF
NA	NA	TRBJ2-7	TRBV30	TGTGCCTGGAGTGTGAAGTCGGCAGGGGGGGACGAGCAGTACTTC	CAWSVKSAGGDEQYF
NA	once	TRBJ2-5	TRBV6-1	TGTGCCAGCAGTGAAAGCCGGGCCCCCGAGGGGACCCAGTACTTC	CASSESRAPEGTQYF
TRBD1	NA	TRBJ1-6	TRBV5-1	TGCGCCAGCAGCATAACAGGGGATTCACCCCTCCACTTT	CASSITGDSPLHF
NA	NA	TRBJ2-5	TRBV29-1	TGCAGCTTGAGACTCCAAGAGACCCAGTACTTC	CSLRLQETQYF
TRBD2	NA	TRBJ2-3	TRBV18	TGTGCCAGCTCACCCGATAGCGGGGCGCGCACAGATACGCAGTATTTT	CASSPDSGARTDTQYF
NA	few	TRBJ1-5	TRBV7-8	TGTGCCAGCAGTCGGGAGATTGGCAATCAGCCCCAGCATTTT	CASSREIGNQPQHF
TRBD2	NA	TRBJ2-1	TRBV28	TGTGCCAGCAGAATAGCGGGAGGGCCTTTTTATGAGCAGTTCTTC	CASRIAGGPFYEQFF
TRBD1	NA	TRBJ2-7	TRBV6-1	TGTGCCAGCAGTGAAAGCGAAGCAGGGGGCTACGAGCAGTACTTC	CASSESEAGGYEQYF
NA	NA	TRBJ2-5	TRBV30	TGTGCCTGGAGCCCAACCAGCGTGGAGGAGACCCAGTACTTC	CAWSPTSVEETQYF
TRBD1	NA	TRBJ1-2	TRBV19	TGTGCCAGTAGTCTTCGGACAGGGGGCGTTTATGGCTACACCTTC	CASSLRTGGVYGYTF
TRBD2	once	TRBJ2-7	TRBV6-1	TGTGCCAGCAGTGAAGGGTCGGGAGGTTCCTACGAGCAGTACTTC	CASSEGSGGSYEQYF
TRBD1	once	TRBJ1-4	TRBV5-1	TGCGCCAGCAGCACAGGTACTGGCAGGGGGCCTGAAAAACTGTTTTTT	CASSTGTGRGPEKLFF
NA	NA	TRBJ2-7	TRBV18	TGTGCCAGCTCACCAGGGGCAGGGGCAACCTACGAGCAGTACTTC	CASSPGAGATYEQYF
TRBD2	NA	TRBJ2-1	TRBV6-1	TGTGCCAGCACCCGTAGCGGGAGTTACAATGAGCAGTTCTTC	CASTRSGSYNEQFF
TRBD1	NA	TRBJ2-6	TRBV11-2	TGTGCCAGCAGCCGGGAGGTTACAGGGGGCGCTGGGGCCAACGTCCTGACTTTC	CASSREVTGGAGANVLTF
NA	NA	TRBJ2-1	TRBV7-8	TGTGCCAGCAGCTTAGAGCTGAGAAATGAGCAGTTCTTC	CASSLELRNEQFF
NA	NA	TRBJ1-1	TRBV7-2	TGTGCCAGCAGCTTAGGAACAGGGTTAAGGGTGAACACTGAAGCTTTCTTT	CASSLGTGLRVNTEAFF
NA	NA	TRBJ2-7	TRBV6-1	TGTGCCAGCAGTGAATCAAGGGGAACACCCTACGAGCAGTACTTC	CASSESRGTPYEQYF